This TCR beta chain was sequenced in a study of T-cell memory formation after mild COVID-19. Study-level background: TCR clusters were largely donor specific.

This clonotype was observed a handful of times. The CDR3 covers 19 residues. The V gene end was trimmed by 1 base and the J gene end by 0 bases; junction bases not matched to a gene: 6. TCR alpha and TCR beta cDNA libraries carrying sample barcodes and UMIs came from 5'RACE with constant-segment primers. TCRdb recomputed calls from the 5' RACE reads with MiXCR, one row per CDR3 protein. The data contain about 180,000 distinct CDR3 sequences, 15% to 20% of them singletons. The sample comprised PBMCs or a T cell subset sorted from them (not recorded which). The chain joins TRBV12-3 or TRBV12-4 to TRBJ2-1; 13 bases fit TRBD2. This sequence originates from an adult woman who had mild COVID-19 (a few samples of this study predate the infection). Cell type and time point are not known. CDR3 sequence reads: CASSLGTSGSLSSYNEQFF. CDR3 DNA sequence: TGTGCCAGCAGTTTAGGGACTAGCGGGAGCCTGAGCTCCTACAATGAGCAGTTCTTC.